This TCR beta chain was documented in a study of human T cells and chemical hapten exposure. TCRdb re-called the RACE reads with MiXCR, one entry per CDR3 protein. The table has 330,000 or so distinct CDR3 sequences, nearly 6.5% seen once. The CDR3 totals 14 residues. From germline, CDR1 is SEHNR and CDR2 FQNEAQ (reference sequence). The V end was cut by 1 base, the J end by 4 bases, with 5 bases between. For this clonotype: Since no conserved phenylalanine or tryptophan closes the CDR3, a read error is the likely cause.

Time point of the sample: patch test 2, 6 weeks after DPC sensitization. Treatment in this sample: therapeutic diphenylcyclopropenone sensitization with weekly scalp DPC. This TCR came from a young woman with alopecia areata. Some clones in this sample may be carry-over from other donors' samples. The V gene is TRBV7-9, the J gene TRBJ1-6; D is unclear. The sequenced sample was whole blood, obtained in connection with sensitization to the hapten diphenylcyclopropenone (DPC). The CDR3: CASSLEQYNSPLHS. The CDR3 nucleotides read TGTGCCAGCAGCTTAGAGCAGTATAATTCACCCCTCCACTCT.